This paragraph reports one T cell receptor (beta chain). Its antigen is unknown. An end of the junction does not agree with germline; a read error may underlie this. Reading from cysteine to phenylalanine, the CDR3 counts 14 amino acids. Of all the DNA, just the CDR3 is kept, 42 bases in frame from base 1. In the germline V gene, CDR1 corresponds to SGHRS and CDR2 to YFSETQ. At diagnosis, peripheral blood, uninvolved tumor-adjacent lung and tumor were collected and were preserved as a mix of fresh-frozen and FFPE material. For TCR repertoire profiling, the blood samples were analyzed as peripheral blood mononuclear cells. This sample stems from a study of T cells in localized non-small cell lung cancer (dated by TCRdb to 2020 to 2021). General notes on the study: The study examined T cell repertoires in 200 to 300 patients with early-stage NSCLC and compared tumors with uninvolved tumor-adjacent lungs. The cohort was made up of 200 to 250 treatment-naive NSCLC patients whose localized lung tumors had been resected. NSCLC patients had a mean age of approximately 66 years, and 129 were male and nearly 110 female. Summary of the overall study and its limitations: A median of roughly 58 of the top 100 tumor clones were detected in paired uninvolved adjacent lung, and approximately 28 of these tumor clones were also found among the top 100 clones of the paired uninvolved adjacent lung. Multi-region tumor sequencing was not performed, so intratumor heterogeneity could not be excluded. Because the study design was exploratory, TCR variables were selected using unadjusted p-values without false-discovery rate correction. Longer overall survival was associated with higher T cell density in blood, whereas shorter survival was associated with higher clonality in adjacent lung. Uninvolved tumor-adjacent lung showed the highest T cell clonality, higher than tumor, which suggests more focused antigenic responses in the uninvolved tumor-adjacent lung.

TCR beta CDR3 regions were sequenced from DNA using the immunoSEQ Assay. The original methods were these. T cell density was computed as TCR beta template counts normalized to usable DNA estimated by amplifying housekeeping genes. Richness was estimated with the preseqR package, extrapolating to 400,000 templates for PBMC samples and 120,000 templates for tissue samples. Clonality was defined by subtracting Pielou's evenness from one. Differential abundance testing on productive amino-acid clonotypes, with a minimum total count of 5 and an alpha of 0.1, was used to identify tissue-enriched TCRs. Repertoire overlap between compartments was quantified with the Jaccard Index and Morisita Overlap Index. GLIPH clustered TCR beta CDR3s with public tetramer-defined viral CDR3s; viral motifs required at least three viral sequences plus V-gene enrichment. TCRdb mirrors the immuneACCESS table, restricted to in-frame sequences. Some clones are absent from its copies; in checked studies, under half trace to an unresolved V gene, and the reason for the others is unknown. V and J calls and clone size are copied from that table; D and trimming were computed from the DNA. The table for this sample lists around 36,000 clones; roughly three quarters of them were counted only once. Over 30% of the sample is taken by the ten largest.

The starting material was PBMCs, obtained before any cancer treatment. The rearranged chain carries TRBV5-1 and TRBJ1-2, and TRBD1 aligns with 9 junction nucleotides. The sequence came from a woman aged 35 to 69 with stage II squamous cell lung carcinoma. The CDR3 region has the sequence CASSSGTGIYGYTF. The sequenced DNA: TGTGCCAGCAGCTCCGGGACAGGGATCTATGGCTACACCTTC.